This T cell receptor (beta chain) was retrieved from a study of technical replicates of blood from several donors. CDR1 SNHLY and CDR2 FYNNEI come from the germline V gene. V lost 2 bases, J lost 0 bases, and 11 bases lay in between. There are 15 residues in the CDR3. TCRdb keeps only in-frame clones here, not all; method: immunoSEQ multiplex PCR. The table lists approximately 17,000 clones, around nine tenths of them singletons, with around 10% in the top ten. Sample: PBMCs. This clonotype was sampled from a human donor in good health. The J gene is TRBJ2-7, the V gene TRBV2; D is unresolved. The CDR3 DNA is TGTGCCAGCAGTGAATGGGCAGAAAGCTCCTACGAGCAGTACTTC. Translation: CASSEWAESSYEQYF. Full variable domain (rest looked up from reference TRBV2 and TRBJ2-7): EPEVTQTPSHQVTQMGQEVILRCVPISNHLYFYWYRQILGQKVEFLVSFYNNEISEKSEIFDDQFSVERPDGSNFTLKIRSTKLEDSAMYFCASSEWAESSYEQYFGPGTRLTVT.